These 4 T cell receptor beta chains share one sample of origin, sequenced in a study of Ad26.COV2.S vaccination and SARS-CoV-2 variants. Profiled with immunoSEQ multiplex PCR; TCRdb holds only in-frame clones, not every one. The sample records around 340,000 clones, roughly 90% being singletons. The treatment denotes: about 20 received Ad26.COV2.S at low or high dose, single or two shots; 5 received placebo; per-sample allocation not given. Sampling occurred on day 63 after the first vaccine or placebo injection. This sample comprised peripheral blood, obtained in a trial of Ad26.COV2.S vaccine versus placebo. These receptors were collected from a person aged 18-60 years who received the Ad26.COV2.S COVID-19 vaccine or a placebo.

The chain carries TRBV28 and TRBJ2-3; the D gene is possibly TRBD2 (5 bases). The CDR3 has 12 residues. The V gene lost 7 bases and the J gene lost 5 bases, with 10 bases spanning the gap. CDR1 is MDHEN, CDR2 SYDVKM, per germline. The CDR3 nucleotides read TGTGCCAGCAACTTAGCGCAAGATACGCAGTATTTT. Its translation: CASNLAQDTQYF.

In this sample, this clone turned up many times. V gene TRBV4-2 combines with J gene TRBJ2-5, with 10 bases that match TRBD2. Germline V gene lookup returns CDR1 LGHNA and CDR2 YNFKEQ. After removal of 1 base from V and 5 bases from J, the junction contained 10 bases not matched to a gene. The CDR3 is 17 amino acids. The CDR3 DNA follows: TGTGCCAGCAGCCAAGCCGTCACGAGCGGGGGGGCGGAGACCCAGTACTTC. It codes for CASSQAVTSGGAETQYF.

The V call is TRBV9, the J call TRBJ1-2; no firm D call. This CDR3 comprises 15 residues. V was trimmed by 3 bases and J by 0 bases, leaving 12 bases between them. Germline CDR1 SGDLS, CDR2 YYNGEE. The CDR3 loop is CASSAEGTANYGYTF. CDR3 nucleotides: TGTGCCAGCAGCGCGGAGGGAACAGCTAACTATGGCTACACCTTC.

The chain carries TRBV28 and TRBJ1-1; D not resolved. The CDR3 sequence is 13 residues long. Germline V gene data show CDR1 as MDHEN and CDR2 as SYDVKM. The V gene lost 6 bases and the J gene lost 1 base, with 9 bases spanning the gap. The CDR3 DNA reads TGTGCCAGCAGCAAGGGTCCGAACACTGAAGCTTTCTTT. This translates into CASSKGPNTEAFF. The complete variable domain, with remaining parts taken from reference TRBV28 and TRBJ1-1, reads DVKVTQSSRYLVKRTGEKVFLECVQDMDHENMFWYRQDPGLGLRLIYFSYDVKMKEKGDIPEGYSVSREKKERFSLILESASTNQTSMYLCASSKGPNTEAFFGQGTRLTVV.